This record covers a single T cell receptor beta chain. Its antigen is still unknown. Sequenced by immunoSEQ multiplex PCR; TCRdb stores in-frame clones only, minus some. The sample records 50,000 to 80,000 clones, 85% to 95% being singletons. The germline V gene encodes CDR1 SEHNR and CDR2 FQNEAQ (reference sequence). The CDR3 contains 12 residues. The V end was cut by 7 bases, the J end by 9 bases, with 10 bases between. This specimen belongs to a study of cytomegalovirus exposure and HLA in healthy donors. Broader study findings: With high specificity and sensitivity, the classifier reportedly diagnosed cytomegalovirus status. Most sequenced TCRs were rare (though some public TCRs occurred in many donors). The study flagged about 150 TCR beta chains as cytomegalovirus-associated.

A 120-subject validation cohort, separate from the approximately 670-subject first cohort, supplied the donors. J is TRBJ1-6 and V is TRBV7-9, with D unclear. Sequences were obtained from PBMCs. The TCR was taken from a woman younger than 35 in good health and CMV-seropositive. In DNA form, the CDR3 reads TGTGCCAGCACTCTTGAGGGTTCACCCCTCCACTTT. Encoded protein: CASTLEGSPLHF.